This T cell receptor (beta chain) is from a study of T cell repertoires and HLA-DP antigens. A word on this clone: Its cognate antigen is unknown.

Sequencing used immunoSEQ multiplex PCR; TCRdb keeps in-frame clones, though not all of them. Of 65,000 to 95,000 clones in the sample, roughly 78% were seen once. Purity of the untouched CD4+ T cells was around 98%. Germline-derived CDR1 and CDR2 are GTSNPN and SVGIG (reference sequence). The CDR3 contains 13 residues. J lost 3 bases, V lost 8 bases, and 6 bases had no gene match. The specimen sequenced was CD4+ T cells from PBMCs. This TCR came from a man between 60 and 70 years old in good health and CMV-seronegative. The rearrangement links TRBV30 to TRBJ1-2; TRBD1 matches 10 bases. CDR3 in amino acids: CAATGTGDYGYTF. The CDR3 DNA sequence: TGTGCCGCAACCGGGACAGGGGACTATGGCTACACCTTC.